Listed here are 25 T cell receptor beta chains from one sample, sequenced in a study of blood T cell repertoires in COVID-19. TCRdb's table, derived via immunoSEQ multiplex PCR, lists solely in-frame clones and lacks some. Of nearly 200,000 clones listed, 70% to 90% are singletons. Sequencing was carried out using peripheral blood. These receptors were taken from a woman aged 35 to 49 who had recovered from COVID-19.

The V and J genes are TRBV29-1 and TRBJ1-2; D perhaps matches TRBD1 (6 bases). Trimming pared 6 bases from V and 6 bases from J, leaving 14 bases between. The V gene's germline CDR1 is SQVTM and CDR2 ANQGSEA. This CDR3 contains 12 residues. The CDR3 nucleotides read TGCAGCGTGGGAGACAGGAGAGATGGCTACACCTTC. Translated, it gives CSVGDRRDGYTF. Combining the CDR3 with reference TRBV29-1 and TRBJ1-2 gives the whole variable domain SAVISQKPSRDICQRGTSLTIQCQVDSQVTMMFWYRQQPGQSLTLIATANQGSEATYESGFVIDKFPISRPNLTFSTLTVSNMSPEDSSIYLCSVGDRRDGYTFGSGTRLTVV.

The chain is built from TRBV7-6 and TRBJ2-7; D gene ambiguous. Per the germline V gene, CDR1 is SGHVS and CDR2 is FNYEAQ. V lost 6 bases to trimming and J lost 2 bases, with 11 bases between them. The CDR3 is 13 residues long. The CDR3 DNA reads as TGTGCCAGCAGTACCTACGAAACCTACGAGCAGTACTTC. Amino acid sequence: CASSTYETYEQYF.

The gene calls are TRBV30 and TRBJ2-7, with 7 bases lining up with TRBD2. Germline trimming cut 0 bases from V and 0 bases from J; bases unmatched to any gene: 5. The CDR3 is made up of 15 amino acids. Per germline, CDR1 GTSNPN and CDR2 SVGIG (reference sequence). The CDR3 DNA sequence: TGTGCCTGGAGTGTACTCGGCGGGAGCTCCTACGAGCAGTACTTC. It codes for CAWSVLGGSSYEQYF.

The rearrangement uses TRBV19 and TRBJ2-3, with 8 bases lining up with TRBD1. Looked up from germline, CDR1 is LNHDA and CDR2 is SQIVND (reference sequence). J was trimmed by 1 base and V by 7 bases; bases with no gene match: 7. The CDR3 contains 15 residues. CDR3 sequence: CASTPGRGRTDTQYF. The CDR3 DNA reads TGTGCCAGTACCCCTGGCAGGGGGCGCACAGATACGCAGTATTTT. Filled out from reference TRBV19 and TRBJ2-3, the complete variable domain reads DGGITQSPKYLFRKEGQNVTLSCEQNLNHDAMYWYRQDPGQGLRLIYYSQIVNDFQKGDIAEGYSVSREKKESFPLTVTSAQKNPTAFYLCASTPGRGRTDTQYFGPGTRLTVL.

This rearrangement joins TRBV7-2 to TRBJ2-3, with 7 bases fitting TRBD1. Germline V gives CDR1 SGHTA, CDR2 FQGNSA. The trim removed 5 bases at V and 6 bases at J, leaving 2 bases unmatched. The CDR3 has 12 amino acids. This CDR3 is CASSTRGDTQYF. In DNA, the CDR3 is TGTGCCAGCAGCACCAGGGGGGATACGCAGTATTTT.

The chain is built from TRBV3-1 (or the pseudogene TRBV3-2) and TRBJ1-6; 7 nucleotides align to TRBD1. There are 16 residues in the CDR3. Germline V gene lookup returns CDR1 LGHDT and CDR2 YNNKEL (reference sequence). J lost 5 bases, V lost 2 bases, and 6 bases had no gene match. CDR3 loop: CASSQRLGQNNSPLHF. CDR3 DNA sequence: TGTGCCAGCAGCCAACGGTTGGGACAGAATAATTCACCCCTCCACTTT.

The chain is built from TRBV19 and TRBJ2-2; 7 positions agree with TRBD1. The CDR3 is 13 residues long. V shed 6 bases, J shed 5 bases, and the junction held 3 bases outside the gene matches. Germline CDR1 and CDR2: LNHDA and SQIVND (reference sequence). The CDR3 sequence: CASRIQGTGELFF. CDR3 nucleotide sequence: TGTGCCAGTAGGATACAGGGGACCGGGGAGCTGTTTTTT.

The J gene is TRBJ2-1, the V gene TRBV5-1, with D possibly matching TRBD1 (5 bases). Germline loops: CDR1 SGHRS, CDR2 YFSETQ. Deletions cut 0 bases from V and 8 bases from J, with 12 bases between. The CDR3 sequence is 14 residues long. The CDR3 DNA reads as TGCGCCAGCAGCTTGGCCGGATGGGGCTATGAGCAGTTCTTC. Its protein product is CASSLAGWGYEQFF. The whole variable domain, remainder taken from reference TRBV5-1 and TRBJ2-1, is KAGVTQTPRYLIKTRGQQVTLSCSPISGHRSVSWYQQTPGQGLQFLFEYFSETQRNKGNFPGRFSGRQFSNSRSEMNVSTLELGDSALYLCASSLAGWGYEQFFGPGTRLTVL.

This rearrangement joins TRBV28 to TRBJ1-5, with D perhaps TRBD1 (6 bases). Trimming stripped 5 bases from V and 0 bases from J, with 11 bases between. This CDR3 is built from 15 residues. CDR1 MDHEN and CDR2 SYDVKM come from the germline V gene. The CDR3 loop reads CASSQGPYSNQPQHF. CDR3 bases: TGTGCCAGCAGTCAGGGGCCGTATAGCAATCAGCCCCAGCATTTT.

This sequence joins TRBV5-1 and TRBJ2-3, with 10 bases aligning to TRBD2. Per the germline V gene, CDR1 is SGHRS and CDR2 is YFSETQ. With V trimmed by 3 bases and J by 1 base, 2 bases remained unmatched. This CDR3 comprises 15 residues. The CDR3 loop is CASSSGLAGTDTQYF. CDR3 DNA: TGCGCCAGCAGCTCCGGACTAGCGGGCACAGATACGCAGTATTTT.

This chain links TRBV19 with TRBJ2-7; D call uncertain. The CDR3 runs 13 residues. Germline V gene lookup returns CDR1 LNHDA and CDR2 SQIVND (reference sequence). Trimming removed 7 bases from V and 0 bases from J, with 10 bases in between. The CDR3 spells CASTDTHSYEQYF. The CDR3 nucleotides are TGTGCCAGTACCGACACACACTCCTACGAGCAGTACTTC.

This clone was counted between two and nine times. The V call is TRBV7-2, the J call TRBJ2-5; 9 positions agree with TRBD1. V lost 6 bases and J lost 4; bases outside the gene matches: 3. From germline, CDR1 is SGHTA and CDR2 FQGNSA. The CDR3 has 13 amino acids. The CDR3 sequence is CASSGQGIETQYF. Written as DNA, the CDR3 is TGTGCCAGCAGTGGACAGGGGATAGAGACCCAGTACTTC.

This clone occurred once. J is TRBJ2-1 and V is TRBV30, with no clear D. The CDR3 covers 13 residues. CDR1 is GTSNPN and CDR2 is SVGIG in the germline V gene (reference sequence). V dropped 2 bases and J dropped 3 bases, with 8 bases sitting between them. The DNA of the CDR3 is TGTGCCTGGAGTAGTCTAGTCTACAATGAGCAGTTCTTC. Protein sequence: CAWSSLVYNEQFF.

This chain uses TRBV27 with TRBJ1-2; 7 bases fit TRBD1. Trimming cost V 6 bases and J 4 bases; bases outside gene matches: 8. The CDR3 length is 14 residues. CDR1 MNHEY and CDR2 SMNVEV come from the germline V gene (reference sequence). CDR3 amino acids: CASSLGGPLYGYTF. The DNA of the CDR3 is TGTGCCAGCAGCCTAGGGGGCCCGCTCTATGGCTACACCTTC.

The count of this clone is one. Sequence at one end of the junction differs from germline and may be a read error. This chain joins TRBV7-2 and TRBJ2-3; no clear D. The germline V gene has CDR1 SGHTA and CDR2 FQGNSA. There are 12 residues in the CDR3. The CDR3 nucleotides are TGTGCCAGCAGCCCGAACACAAATACGCAGTATTTT. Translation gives CASSPNTNTQYF. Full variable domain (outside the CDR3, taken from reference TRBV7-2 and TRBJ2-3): GAGVSQSPSNKVTEKGKDVELRCDPISGHTALYWYRQSLGQGLEFLIYFQGNSAPDKSGLPSDRFSAERTGGSVSTLTIQRTQQEDSAVYLCASSPNTNTQYFGPGTRLTVL.

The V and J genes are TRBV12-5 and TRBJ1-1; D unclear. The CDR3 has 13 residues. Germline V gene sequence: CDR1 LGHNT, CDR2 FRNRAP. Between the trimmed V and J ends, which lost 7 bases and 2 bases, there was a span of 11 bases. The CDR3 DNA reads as TGTGCTAGTGCTGTACGGGTAAACACTGAAGCTTTCTTT. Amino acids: CASAVRVNTEAFF. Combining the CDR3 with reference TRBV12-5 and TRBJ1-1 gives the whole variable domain DARVTQTPRHKVTEMGQEVTMRCQPILGHNTVFWYRQTMMQGLELLAYFRNRAPLDDSGMPKDRFSAEMPDATLATLKIQPSEPRDSAVYFCASAVRVNTEAFFGQGTRLTVV.

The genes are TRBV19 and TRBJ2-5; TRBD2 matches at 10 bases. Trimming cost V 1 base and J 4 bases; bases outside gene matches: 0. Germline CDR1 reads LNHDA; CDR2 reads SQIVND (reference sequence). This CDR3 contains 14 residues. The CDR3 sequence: CASSIGLAGETQYF. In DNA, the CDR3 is TGTGCCAGTAGTATAGGACTAGCGGGAGAGACCCAGTACTTC.

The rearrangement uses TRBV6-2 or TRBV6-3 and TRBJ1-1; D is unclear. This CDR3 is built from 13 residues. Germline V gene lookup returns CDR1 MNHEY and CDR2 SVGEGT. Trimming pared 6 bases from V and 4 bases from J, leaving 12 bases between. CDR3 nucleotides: TGTGCCAGCAGCCGCCCAACGGGCACTGAAGCTTTCTTT. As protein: CASSRPTGTEAFF.

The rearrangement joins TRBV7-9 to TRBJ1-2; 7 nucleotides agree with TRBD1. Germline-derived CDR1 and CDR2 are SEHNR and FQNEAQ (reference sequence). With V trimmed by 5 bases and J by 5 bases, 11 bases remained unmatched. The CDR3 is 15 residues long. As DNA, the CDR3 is TGTGCCAGCAGCCCTCGGGACAGAATGGGGTATGGCTACACCTTC. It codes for CASSPRDRMGYGYTF.

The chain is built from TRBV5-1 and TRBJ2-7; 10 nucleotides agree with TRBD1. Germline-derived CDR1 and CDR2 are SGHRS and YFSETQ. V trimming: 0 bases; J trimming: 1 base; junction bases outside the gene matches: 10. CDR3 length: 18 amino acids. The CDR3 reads CASSLAATGGRTSYEQYF. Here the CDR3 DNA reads TGCGCCAGCAGCTTGGCCGCGACAGGGGGCCGAACTTCCTACGAGCAGTACTTC.

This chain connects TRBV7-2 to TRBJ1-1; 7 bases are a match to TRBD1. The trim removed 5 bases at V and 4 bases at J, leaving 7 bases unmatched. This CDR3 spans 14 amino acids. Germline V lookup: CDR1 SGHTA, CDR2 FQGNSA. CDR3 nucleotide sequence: TGTGCCAGCAGCCCGCGGGACAGTAGCACTGAAGCTTTCTTT. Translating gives CASSPRDSSTEAFF.

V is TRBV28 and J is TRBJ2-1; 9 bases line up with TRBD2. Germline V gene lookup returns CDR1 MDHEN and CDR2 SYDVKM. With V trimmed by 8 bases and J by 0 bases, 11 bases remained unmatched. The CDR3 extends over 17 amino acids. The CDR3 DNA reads TGTGCCAGCCTAATAGGCCTAGCGGGAAACTCCTACAATGAGCAGTTCTTC. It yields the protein CASLIGLAGNSYNEQFF.

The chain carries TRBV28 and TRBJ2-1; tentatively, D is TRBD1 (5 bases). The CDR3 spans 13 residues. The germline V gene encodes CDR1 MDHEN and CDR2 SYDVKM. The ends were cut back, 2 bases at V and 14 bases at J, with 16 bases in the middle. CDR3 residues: CASSLLQGSSKFF. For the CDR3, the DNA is TGTGCCAGCAGTTTACTCCAGGGTTCGTCGAAGTTCTTC.

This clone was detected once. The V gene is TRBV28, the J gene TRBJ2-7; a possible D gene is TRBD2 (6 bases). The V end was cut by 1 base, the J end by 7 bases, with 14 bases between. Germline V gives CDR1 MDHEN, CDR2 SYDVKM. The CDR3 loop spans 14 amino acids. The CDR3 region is CASSLSAGPREQYF. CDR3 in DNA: TGTGCCAGCAGTTTATCTGCGGGACCCAGGGAGCAGTACTTC.

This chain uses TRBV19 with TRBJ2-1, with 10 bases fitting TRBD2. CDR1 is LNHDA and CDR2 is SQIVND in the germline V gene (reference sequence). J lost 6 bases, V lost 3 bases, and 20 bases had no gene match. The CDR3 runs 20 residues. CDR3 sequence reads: CASSITTPGASGSRGNEQFF. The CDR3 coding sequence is TGTGCCAGTAGTATCACGACCCCCGGGGCTAGCGGGAGTAGGGGCAATGAGCAGTTCTTC. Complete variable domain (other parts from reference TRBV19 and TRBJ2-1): DGGITQSPKYLFRKEGQNVTLSCEQNLNHDAMYWYRQDPGQGLRLIYYSQIVNDFQKGDIAEGYSVSREKKESFPLTVTSAQKNPTAFYLCASSITTPGASGSRGNEQFFGPGTRLTVL.